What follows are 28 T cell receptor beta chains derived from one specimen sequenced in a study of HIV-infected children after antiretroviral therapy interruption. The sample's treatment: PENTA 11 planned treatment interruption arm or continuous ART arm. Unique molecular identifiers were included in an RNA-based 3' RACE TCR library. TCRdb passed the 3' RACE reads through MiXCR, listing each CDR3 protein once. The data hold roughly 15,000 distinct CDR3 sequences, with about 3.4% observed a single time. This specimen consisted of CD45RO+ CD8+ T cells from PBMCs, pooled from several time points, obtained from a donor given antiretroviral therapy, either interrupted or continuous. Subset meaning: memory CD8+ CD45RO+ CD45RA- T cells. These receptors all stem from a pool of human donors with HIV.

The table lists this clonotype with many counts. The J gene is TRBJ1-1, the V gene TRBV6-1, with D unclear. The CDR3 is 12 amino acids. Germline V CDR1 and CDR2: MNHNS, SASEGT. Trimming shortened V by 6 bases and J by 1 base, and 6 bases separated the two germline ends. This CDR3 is CASRRWNTEAFF. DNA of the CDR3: TGTGCCAGCAGGAGGTGGAACACTGAAGCTTTCTTT.

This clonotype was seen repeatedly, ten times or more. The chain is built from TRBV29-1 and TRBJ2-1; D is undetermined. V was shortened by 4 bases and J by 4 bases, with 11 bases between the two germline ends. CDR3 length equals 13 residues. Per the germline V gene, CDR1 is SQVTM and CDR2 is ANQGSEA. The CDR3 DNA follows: TGCAGCGTTGGGCCATCCCCATACAATGAGCAGTTCTTC. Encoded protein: CSVGPSPYNEQFF.

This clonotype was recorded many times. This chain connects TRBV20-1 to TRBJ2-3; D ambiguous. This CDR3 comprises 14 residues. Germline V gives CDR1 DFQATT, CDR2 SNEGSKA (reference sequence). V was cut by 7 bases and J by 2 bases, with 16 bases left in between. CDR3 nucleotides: TGCAGTGTTCCCTCTCCCGGGTCCACAGATACGCAGTATTTT. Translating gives CSVPSPGSTDTQYF.

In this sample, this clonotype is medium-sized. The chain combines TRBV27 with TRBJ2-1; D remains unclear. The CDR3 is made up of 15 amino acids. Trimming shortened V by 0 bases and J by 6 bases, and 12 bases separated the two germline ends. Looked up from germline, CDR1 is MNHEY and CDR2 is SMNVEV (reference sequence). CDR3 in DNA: TGTGCCAGCAGTTTATCTGTTGGCGGAACCAATGAGCAGTTCTTC. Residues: CASSLSVGGTNEQFF.

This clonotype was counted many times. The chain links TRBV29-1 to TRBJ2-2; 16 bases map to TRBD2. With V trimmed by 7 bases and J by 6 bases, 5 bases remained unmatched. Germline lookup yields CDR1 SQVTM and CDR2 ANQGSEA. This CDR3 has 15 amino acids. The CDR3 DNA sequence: TGCAGCGCGGGACTAGCGGGGGGGGGAGCCGGGGAGCTGTTTTTT. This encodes CSAGLAGGGAGELFF.

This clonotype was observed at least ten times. The CDR3 here is CASSPSRDSSYNSPLHF. The DNA of the CDR3 is TGTGCCAGCAGCCCCAGCCGGGATAGCTCCTATAATTCACCCCTCCACTTT. V and J are TRBV3-2 and TRBJ1-6; the table's D gene call, TRBD1, was not cross checked with the DNA. TRBV3-2 is a recognized pseudogene. CDR3 length: 17 amino acids.

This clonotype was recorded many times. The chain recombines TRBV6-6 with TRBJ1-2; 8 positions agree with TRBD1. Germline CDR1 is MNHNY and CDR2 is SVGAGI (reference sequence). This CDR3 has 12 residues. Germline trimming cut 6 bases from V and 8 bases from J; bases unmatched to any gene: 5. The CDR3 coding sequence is TGTGCCAGCAGGACAGGGGAATTCGGCTACACCTTC. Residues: CASRTGEFGYTF.

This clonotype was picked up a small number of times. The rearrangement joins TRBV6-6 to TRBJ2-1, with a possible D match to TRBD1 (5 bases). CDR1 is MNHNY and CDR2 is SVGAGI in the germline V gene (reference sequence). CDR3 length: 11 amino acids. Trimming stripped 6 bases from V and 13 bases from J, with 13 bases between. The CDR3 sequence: CASRATGDQFF. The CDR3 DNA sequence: TGTGCCAGCAGAGCAACAGGTGACCAGTTCTTC.

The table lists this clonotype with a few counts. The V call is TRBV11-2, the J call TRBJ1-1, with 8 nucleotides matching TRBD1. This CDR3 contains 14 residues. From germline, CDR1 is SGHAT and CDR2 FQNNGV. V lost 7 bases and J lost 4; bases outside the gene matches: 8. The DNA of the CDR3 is TGTGCCAGCATCGTTTCAGGGGGCGGCACTGAAGCTTTCTTT. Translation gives CASIVSGGGTEAFF.

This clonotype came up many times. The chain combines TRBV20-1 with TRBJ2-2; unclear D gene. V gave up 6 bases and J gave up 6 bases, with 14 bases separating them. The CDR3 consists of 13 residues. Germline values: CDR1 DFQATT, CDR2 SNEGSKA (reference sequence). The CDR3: CSAPASEAGELFF. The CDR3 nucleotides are TGCAGTGCCCCGGCGTCGGAAGCCGGGGAGCTGTTTTTT.

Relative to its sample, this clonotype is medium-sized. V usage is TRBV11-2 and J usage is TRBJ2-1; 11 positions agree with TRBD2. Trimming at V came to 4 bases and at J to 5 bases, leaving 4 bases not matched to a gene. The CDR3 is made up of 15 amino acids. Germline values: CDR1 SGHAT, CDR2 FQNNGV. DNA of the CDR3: TGTGCCAGCAGCTGGACTAGCGGGTCGAACAATGAGCAGTTCTTC. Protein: CASSWTSGSNNEQFF.

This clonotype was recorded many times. In DNA form, the CDR3 reads TGCGCCAGCAGCTCGAGGGGAGCCACAGATACGCAGTATTTT. This gives the protein CASSSRGATDTQYF. This sequence joins TRBV5-1 and TRBJ2-3, with D perhaps being TRBD1 or TRBD2 (5 bases each). Germline CDR1 reads SGHRS; CDR2 reads YFSETQ. Trimming took 3 bases from V and 2 from J, leaving 10 bases between them. The CDR3 has 14 residues. The complete variable domain, with remaining parts taken from reference TRBV5-1 and TRBJ2-3, reads KAGVTQTPRYLIKTRGQQVTLSCSPISGHRSVSWYQQTPGQGLQFLFEYFSETQRNKGNFPGRFSGRQFSNSRSEMNVSTLELGDSALYLCASSSRGATDTQYFGPGTRLTVL.

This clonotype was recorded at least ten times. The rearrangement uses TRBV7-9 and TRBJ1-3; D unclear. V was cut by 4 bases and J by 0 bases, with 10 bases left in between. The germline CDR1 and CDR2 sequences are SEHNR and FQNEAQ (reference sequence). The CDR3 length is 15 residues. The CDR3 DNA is TGTGCCAGCAGCTCCCGACCGATCTCTGGAAACACCATATATTTT. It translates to CASSSRPISGNTIYF.

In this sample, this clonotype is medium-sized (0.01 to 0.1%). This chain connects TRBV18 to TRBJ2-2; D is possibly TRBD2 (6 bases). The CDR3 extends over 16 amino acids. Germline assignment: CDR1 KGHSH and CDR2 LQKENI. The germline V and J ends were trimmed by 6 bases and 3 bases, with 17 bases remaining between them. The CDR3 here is CASSRRDLMDTGELFF. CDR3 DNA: TGTGCCAGCTCCCGGCGGGACCTGATGGACACCGGGGAGCTGTTTTTT.

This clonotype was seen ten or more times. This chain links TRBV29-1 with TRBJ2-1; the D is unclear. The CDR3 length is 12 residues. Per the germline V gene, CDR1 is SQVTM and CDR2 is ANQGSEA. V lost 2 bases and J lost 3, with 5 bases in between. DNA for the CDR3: TGCAGCGTTGAAAAGGGCTACAATGAGCAGTTCTTC. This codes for CSVEKGYNEQFF.

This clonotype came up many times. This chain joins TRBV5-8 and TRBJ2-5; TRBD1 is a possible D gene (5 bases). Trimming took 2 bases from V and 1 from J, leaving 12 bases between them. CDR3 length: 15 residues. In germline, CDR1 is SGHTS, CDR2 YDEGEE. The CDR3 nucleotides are TGTGCCAGCAGCTTCTCTAGGACACTCCAAGAGACCCAGTACTTC. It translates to CASSFSRTLQETQYF.

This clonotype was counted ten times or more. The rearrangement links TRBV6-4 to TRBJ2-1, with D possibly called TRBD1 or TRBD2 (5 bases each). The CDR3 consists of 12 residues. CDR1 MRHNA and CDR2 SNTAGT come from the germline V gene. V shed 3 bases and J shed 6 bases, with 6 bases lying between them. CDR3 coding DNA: TGTGCCAGCAGTGAAGGGACCAATGAGCAGTTCTTC. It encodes CASSEGTNEQFF.

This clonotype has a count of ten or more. The DNA for the CDR3 is TGTGCCAGCCAGGGCTCGGGGGCCGGGGAGCTGTTTTTT. Protein: CASQGSGAGELFF. This sequence joins TRBV9 and TRBJ2-2; possibly TRBD2 for D (6 bases). CDR1 and CDR2 from the germline V gene are SGDLS and YYNGEE. There are 13 residues in the CDR3. Trimming stripped 7 bases from V and 6 bases from J, with 13 bases between.

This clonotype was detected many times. The CDR3 bases are TGCAGTGCTAGAGATGCGACAGGGGGAGACACCGGGGAGCTGTTTTTT. It codes for CSARDATGGDTGELFF. The chain combines TRBV20-1 with TRBJ2-2, with 9 positions matching TRBD1. Germline V gives CDR1 DFQATT, CDR2 SNEGSKA (reference sequence). This CDR3 region has 16 residues. Trimming cost V 0 bases and J 3 bases; bases outside gene matches: 5.

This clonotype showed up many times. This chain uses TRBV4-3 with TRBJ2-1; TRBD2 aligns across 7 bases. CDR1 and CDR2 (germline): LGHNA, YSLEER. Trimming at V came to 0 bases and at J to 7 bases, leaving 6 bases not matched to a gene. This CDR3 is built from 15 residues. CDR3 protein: CASSQDLRRGNEQFF. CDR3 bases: TGCGCCAGCAGCCAAGATTTAAGGCGGGGGAATGAGCAGTTCTTC.

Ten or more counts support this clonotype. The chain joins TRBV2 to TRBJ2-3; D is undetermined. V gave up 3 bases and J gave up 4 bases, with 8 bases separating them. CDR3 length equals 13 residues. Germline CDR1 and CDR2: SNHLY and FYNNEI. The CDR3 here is CASSDLTADTQYF. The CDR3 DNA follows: TGTGCCAGCAGTGATCTCACTGCAGATACGCAGTATTTT.

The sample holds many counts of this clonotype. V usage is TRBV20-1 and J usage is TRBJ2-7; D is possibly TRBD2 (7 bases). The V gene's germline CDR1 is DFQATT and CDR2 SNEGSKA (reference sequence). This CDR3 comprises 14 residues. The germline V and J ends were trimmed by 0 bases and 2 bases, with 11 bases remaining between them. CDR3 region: CSAREGGDTYEQYF. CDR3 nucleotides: TGCAGTGCTAGAGAGGGGGGGGACACCTACGAGCAGTACTTC.

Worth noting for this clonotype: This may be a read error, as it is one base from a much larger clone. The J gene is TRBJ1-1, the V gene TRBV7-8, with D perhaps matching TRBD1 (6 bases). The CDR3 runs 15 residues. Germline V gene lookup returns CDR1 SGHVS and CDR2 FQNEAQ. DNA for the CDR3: TGTGTCAGCAGCTTAGGGCAGGGGTTTAACACTGAAGCTTTCTTT. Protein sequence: CVSSLGQGFNTEAFF.

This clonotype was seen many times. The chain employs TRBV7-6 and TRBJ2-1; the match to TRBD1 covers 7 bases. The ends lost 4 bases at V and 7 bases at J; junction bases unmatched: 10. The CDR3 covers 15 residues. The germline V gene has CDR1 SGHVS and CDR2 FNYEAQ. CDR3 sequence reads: CASSSGTDHLNEQFF. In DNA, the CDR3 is TGTGCCAGCAGCTCCGGGACAGACCATCTAAATGAGCAGTTCTTC.

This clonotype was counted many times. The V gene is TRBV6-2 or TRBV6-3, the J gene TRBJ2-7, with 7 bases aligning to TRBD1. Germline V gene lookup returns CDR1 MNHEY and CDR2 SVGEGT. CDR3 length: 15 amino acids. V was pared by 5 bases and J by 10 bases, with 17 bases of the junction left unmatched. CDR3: CASSADPDRDSIQYF. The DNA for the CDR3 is TGTGCCAGCAGTGCGGATCCCGATCGGGACAGTATCCAGTACTTC.

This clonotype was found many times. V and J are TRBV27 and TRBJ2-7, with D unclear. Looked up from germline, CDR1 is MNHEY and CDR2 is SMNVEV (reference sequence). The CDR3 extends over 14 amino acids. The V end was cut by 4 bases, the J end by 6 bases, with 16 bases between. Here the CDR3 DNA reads TGTGCCAGCAGTTATAGGGATTTACGTGGCGAGCAGTACTTC. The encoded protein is CASSYRDLRGEQYF.

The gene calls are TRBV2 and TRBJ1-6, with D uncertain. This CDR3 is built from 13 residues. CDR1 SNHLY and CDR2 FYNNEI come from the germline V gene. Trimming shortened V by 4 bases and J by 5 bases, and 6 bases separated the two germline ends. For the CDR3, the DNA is TGTGCCAGCAGTGGGCAGAATAATTCACCCCTCCACTTT. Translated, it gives CASSGQNNSPLHF. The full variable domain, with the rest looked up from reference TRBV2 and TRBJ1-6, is EPEVTQTPSHQVTQMGQEVILRCVPISNHLYFYWYRQILGQKVEFLVSFYNNEISEKSEIFDDQFSVERPDGSNFTLKIRSTKLEDSAMYFCASSGQNNSPLHFGNGTRLTVT.

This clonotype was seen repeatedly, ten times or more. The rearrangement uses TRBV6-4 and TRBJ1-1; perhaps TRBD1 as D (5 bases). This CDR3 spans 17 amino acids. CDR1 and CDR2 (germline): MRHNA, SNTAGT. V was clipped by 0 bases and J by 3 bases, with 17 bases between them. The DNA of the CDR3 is TGTGCCAGCAGTGACTCGAGTCCGGGCCGGGGGGACACTGAAGCTTTCTTT. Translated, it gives CASSDSSPGRGDTEAFF.